These T cell receptor beta chains were read from a single sample in a study of T cells after yellow fever vaccination. MiXCR was run by TCRdb on the 5' RACE reads, yielding one entry per CDR3 protein. The repertoire includes around 50,000 distinct CDR3 sequences, around 6.8% of them detected once, and more than 9% sits in the top ten. The sequenced sample was PBMCs, either bulk or a sorted T-cell subset (CD4+, CD8+, memory, or dextramer-sorted; not recorded which), obtained 45 days after the yellow fever booster vaccination. Receptors were obtained from a man aged 25-45 years who received the YFV17D yellow fever vaccine. CDR3s include the opening cysteine and the closing phenylalanine or tryptophan. The order of the fields is V gene, J gene, CDR3 protein.

v_gene: TRBV12-3/TRBV12-4; j_gene: TRBJ2-5; CDR3aa: CASTDRGLLQETQYF
v_gene: TRBV7-2; j_gene: TRBJ1-5; CDR3aa: CASSLKGTGNQPQHF
v_gene: TRBV7-2; j_gene: TRBJ1-2; CDR3aa: CASIKSQGAVYGYTF
v_gene: TRBV23-1; j_gene: TRBJ2-2; CDR3aa: CASSHPTRMNTGELFF
v_gene: TRBV7-9; j_gene: TRBJ2-2; CDR3aa: CASSLPNTGELFF
v_gene: TRBV5-4; j_gene: TRBJ2-3; CDR3aa: CASSLAASTDTQYF
v_gene: TRBV27; j_gene: TRBJ2-1; CDR3aa: CASSSERANEQFF
v_gene: TRBV29-1; j_gene: TRBJ2-1; CDR3aa: CSVGDSSNEQFF
v_gene: TRBV19; j_gene: TRBJ2-1; CDR3aa: CASSIGWRGQGSYNEQFF
v_gene: TRBV20-1; j_gene: TRBJ1-5; CDR3aa: CSALQQGIQPQHF
v_gene: TRBV6-2/TRBV6-3; j_gene: TRBJ2-1; CDR3aa: CASTLSASGTSSYNEQFF
v_gene: TRBV20-1; j_gene: TRBJ2-5; CDR3aa: CSARWGGETQYF
v_gene: TRBV7-2; j_gene: TRBJ2-7; CDR3aa: CASSFPGQRGEQYF
v_gene: TRBV20-1; j_gene: TRBJ2-7; CDR3aa: CSATRPGAVEQYF
v_gene: TRBV6-1; j_gene: TRBJ1-2; CDR3aa: CASERKSGGKGGGYTF
v_gene: TRBV25-1; j_gene: TRBJ1-2; CDR3aa: CASSERGDGYTF
v_gene: TRBV7-2; j_gene: TRBJ2-3; CDR3aa: CASSPDRGTDTQYF
v_gene: TRBV9; j_gene: TRBJ2-3; CDR3aa: CASSVGNLDTQYF
v_gene: TRBV14; j_gene: TRBJ2-5; CDR3aa: CASSARGGETQYF
v_gene: TRBV5-1; j_gene: TRBJ2-7; CDR3aa: CASSLEASTSGRSEQYF
v_gene: TRBV29-1; j_gene: TRBJ2-1; CDR3aa: CSVAQTLEYNEQFF
v_gene: TRBV30; j_gene: TRBJ2-7; CDR3aa: CAWSVSGIEQYF
v_gene: TRBV19; j_gene: TRBJ2-7; CDR3aa: CASSGQAPTYEQYF
v_gene: TRBV7-2; j_gene: TRBJ2-1; CDR3aa: CASSRLAGVYGEQFF
v_gene: TRBV5-6; j_gene: TRBJ1-5; CDR3aa: CASSLSFDQPQHF
v_gene: TRBV7-9; j_gene: TRBJ2-3; CDR3aa: CASSPSGSSQYF
v_gene: TRBV12-3/TRBV12-4; j_gene: TRBJ2-7; CDR3aa: CASTRADTYEQYF
v_gene: TRBV5-1; j_gene: TRBJ2-1; CDR3aa: CASSSSGSYNEQFF
v_gene: TRBV19; j_gene: TRBJ1-1; CDR3aa: CATLPQGESYTEAFF
v_gene: TRBV5-4; j_gene: TRBJ1-2; CDR3aa: CASRSGTGRNYGYTF
v_gene: TRBV5-1; j_gene: TRBJ2-2; CDR3aa: CATSMVVRANTGELFF
v_gene: TRBV18; j_gene: TRBJ1-1; CDR3aa: CASSPWAVNTEAFF
v_gene: TRBV29-1; j_gene: TRBJ2-2; CDR3aa: CSVVPPYTGELFF
v_gene: TRBV12-3/TRBV12-4; j_gene: TRBJ2-1; CDR3aa: CARSLELAGLGDLYNEQFF
v_gene: TRBV5-1; j_gene: TRBJ2-1; CDR3aa: CASRSSSYNEQFF
v_gene: TRBV4-3; j_gene: TRBJ1-6; CDR3aa: CASSQGTGGRNSPLHF
v_gene: TRBV7-2; j_gene: TRBJ1-5; CDR3aa: CASSRDLNQPQHF
v_gene: TRBV27; j_gene: TRBJ2-2; CDR3aa: CASYPIAFLAIGTGELFF
v_gene: TRBV5-6; j_gene: TRBJ1-1; CDR3aa: CASSWGYGWTEAFF
v_gene: TRBV6-5; j_gene: TRBJ2-5; CDR3aa: CASSYWRSTQGTQYF
v_gene: TRBV6-1; j_gene: TRBJ2-3; CDR3aa: CASRTDGSTDTQYF
v_gene: TRBV24-1; j_gene: TRBJ2-2; CDR3aa: CATSDASGSGNTGELFF
v_gene: TRBV4-2; j_gene: TRBJ1-6; CDR3aa: CASSQDLAANSPLHF
v_gene: TRBV6-1; j_gene: TRBJ2-1; CDR3aa: CASRSSGRAYNEQFF
v_gene: TRBV12-2; j_gene: TRBJ2-6; CDR3aa: CASLGTGSGANVLTF
v_gene: TRBV5-1; j_gene: TRBJ1-1; CDR3aa: CASSLDSGWNTEAFF